The T cell receptor (beta chain) described here comes from a study of blood T cell repertoires in COVID-19. Study-level background: Nucleic acid was either cDNA or gDNA, and it came from T cells, B-cell-depleted T cells, or PBMCs.

Using immunoSEQ multiplex PCR, the repertoire was profiled, and TCRdb retains in-frame clones only, with some absent. There are roughly 50,000 clones in the sample; more than 90% occur only once, and 5.5% to 6.5% lies in the top ten. This CDR3 is built from 14 residues. The germline CDR1 and CDR2 sequences are SGDLS and YYNGEE. The V end lost 4 bases, the J end lost 3 bases, and 14 bases lay between the germline ends. The chain links TRBV9 to TRBJ2-7, with a weak D call TRBD1 (5 bases). Material for sequencing was peripheral blood. This TCR derives from a man in his fifties with active COVID-19. In DNA form, the CDR3 reads TGTGCCAGCAGCCCATCAGGGTCCAGCTACGAGCAGTACTTC. Encoded protein: CASSPSGSSYEQYF.